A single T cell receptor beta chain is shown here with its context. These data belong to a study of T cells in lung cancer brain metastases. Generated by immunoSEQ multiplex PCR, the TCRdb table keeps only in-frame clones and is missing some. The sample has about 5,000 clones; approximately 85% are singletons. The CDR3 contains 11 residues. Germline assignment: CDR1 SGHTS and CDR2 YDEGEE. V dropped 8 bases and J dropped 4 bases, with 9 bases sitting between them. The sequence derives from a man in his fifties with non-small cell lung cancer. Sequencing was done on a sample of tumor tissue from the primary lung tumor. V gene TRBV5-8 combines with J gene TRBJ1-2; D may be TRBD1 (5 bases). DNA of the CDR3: TGTGCCAGTCGACAGACCTATGGCTACACCTTC. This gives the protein CASRQTYGYTF.